This entry is about one T cell receptor beta chain. Antigen unknown. The sample comes from a study of shared clonotypes between healthy human individuals. Study-wide results and caveats: Sharing across a few donors was seen in roughly 5% of naive CD4 clonotypes. Clonotypes which were not shared had lower generation probabilities than clonotypes that all four donors shared.

Using approximately 190 ng DNA, 30,000 to 35,000 T cell genomes, the sorted-subset replicate PCRs were run. In the authors' workflow: With immunoSEQ giving junction-only sequences and no quality scores, filtering differed. The assay was immunoSEQ multiplex PCR, and TCRdb's table has in-frame clones only and misses some. V, J and clone size were drawn from that table, and D and trimming were deduced from the DNA. The sample carries around 1,000,000 clones, roughly 77% recorded once. The material sequenced was memory CD4+ T cells from PBMCs. Subset noted: CD45RA-negative fraction. The receptor was isolated from a man aged 18 to 30 in good health. Some clones in this sample may be carry-over from other donors' samples.

The CDR3 protein is CASTPFAQETQYF. The DNA of the CDR3 is TGTGCCAGCACCCCGTTTGCACAAGAGACCCAGTACTTC. The chain combines TRBV6-1 with TRBJ2-5, with D uncertain. Trimming left V 7 bases short and J 2 bases short, with 11 bases between. CDR3 length equals 13 residues. From germline, CDR1 is MNHNS and CDR2 SASEGT.